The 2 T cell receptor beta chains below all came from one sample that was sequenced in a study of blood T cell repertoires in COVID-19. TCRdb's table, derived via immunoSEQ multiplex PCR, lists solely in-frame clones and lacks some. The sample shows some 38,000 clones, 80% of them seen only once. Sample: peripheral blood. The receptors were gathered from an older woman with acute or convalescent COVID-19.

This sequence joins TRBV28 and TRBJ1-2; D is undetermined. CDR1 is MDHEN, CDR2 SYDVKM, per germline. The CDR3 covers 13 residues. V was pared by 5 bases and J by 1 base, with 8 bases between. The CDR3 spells CASSPTDNYGYTF. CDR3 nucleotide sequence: TGTGCCAGCAGTCCCACAGATAACTATGGCTACACCTTC.

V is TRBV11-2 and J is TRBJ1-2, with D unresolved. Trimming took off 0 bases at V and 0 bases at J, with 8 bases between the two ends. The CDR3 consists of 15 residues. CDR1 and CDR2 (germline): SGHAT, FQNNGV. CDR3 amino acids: CASSLDPTANYGYTF. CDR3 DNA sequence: TGTGCCAGCAGCTTAGATCCCACTGCTAACTATGGCTACACCTTC.